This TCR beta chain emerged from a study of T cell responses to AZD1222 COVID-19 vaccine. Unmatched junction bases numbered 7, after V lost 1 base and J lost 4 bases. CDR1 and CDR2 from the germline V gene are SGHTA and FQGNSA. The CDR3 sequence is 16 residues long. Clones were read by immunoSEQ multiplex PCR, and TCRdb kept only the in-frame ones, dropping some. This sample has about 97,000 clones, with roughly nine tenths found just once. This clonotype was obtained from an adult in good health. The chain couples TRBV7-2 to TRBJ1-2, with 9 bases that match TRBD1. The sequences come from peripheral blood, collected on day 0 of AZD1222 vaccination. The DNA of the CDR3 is TGTGCCAGCAGCTTAGAACCGGGACAGGGCGCCTATGGCTACACCTTC. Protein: CASSLEPGQGAYGYTF. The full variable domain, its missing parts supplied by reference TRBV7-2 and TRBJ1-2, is GAGVSQSPSNKVTEKGKDVELRCDPISGHTALYWYRQSLGQGLEFLIYFQGNSAPDKSGLPSDRFSAERTGGSVSTLTIQRTQQEDSAVYLCASSLEPGQGAYGYTFGSGTRLTVV.